A selection of T cell receptor beta chains follows, all from one sample in a study of cytomegalovirus exposure and HLA in healthy donors. Some clones are missing from TCRdb's copy, which holds only in-frame ones; the method was immunoSEQ multiplex PCR. This sample contains 140,000 to 150,000 clones. Sequences were obtained from PBMCs. The receptors come from a male donor in good health and CMV-seronegative. CDR3s include the opening cysteine and the closing phenylalanine or tryptophan. Each record gives: V gene, D gene, J gene, CDR3 DNA, CDR3 protein. D genes are given only for firm matches.

V gene: TRBV6-5
D gene: NA
J gene: TRBJ1-2
CDR3 DNA: TGTGCCAGCAGTTCTTGGGGCCAATCCTATGGCTACACCTTC
CDR3 protein: CASSSWGQSYGYTF

V gene: TRBV9
D gene: TRBD1
J gene: TRBJ1-2
CDR3 DNA: TGTGCCAGCAGCGTTGGACAGGGCGACTATGGCTACACCTTC
CDR3 protein: CASSVGQGDYGYTF

V gene: TRBV19
D gene: TRBD1
J gene: TRBJ2-6
CDR3 DNA: TGTGCCAGTAGCTGGGGACAGTTAAGCTCTGGGGCCAACGTCCTGACTTTC
CDR3 protein: CASSWGQLSSGANVLTF

V gene: TRBV7-9
D gene: TRBD2
J gene: TRBJ2-3
CDR3 DNA: TGTGCCAGCAGCCCTCCGGGCGGGGGGTGGTCAGATACGCAGTATTTT
CDR3 protein: CASSPPGGGWSDTQYF

V gene: TRBV2
D gene: NA
J gene: TRBJ2-7
CDR3 DNA: TGTGCCAGCAGTGAGTCCAGCTCCTACGAGCAGTACTTC
CDR3 protein: CASSESSSYEQYF

V gene: TRBV6-5
D gene: NA
J gene: TRBJ2-3
CDR3 DNA: TGTGCCAGCAGTTCTGGCACAGATACGCAGTATTTT
CDR3 protein: CASSSGTDTQYF

V gene: TRBV9
D gene: TRBD1
J gene: TRBJ2-7
CDR3 DNA: TGTGCCAGCAGCCCCGACAGGGACAGCTCCTACGAGCAGTACTTC
CDR3 protein: CASSPDRDSSYEQYF

V gene: TRBV5-6
D gene: TRBD1
J gene: TRBJ1-2
CDR3 DNA: TGTGCCAGCAGCAGCTGGGACAGGGAGGTCTATGGCTACACCTTC
CDR3 protein: CASSSWDREVYGYTF

V gene: TRBV4-3
D gene: TRBD2
J gene: TRBJ2-3
CDR3 DNA: TGCGCCAGCAGCCAAGATCTTGGAAGCGGGGGGTTATCAGATACGCAGTATTTT
CDR3 protein: CASSQDLGSGGLSDTQYF

V gene: TRBV7-9
D gene: TRBD1
J gene: TRBJ2-5
CDR3 DNA: TGTGCCAGCAGCTTAGTTCTGGCGGGACAGGGAGAGACCCAGTACTTC
CDR3 protein: CASSLVLAGQGETQYF

V gene: TRBV19
D gene: NA
J gene: TRBJ1-1
CDR3 DNA: TGTGCCAGTAGTATTTCTAGATCGAACACTGAAGCTTTCTTT
CDR3 protein: CASSISRSNTEAFF

V gene: TRBV10-1
D gene: TRBD2
J gene: TRBJ2-7
CDR3 DNA: TGCGCCAGCAGTGATTGGCGGGGCCTAGCGGGAGCCCACGCCGAGCAGTACTTC
CDR3 protein: CASSDWRGLAGAHAEQYF

V gene: TRBV2
D gene: NA
J gene: TRBJ2-3
CDR3 DNA: TGTGCCAGCAGTGTCGGTACTAGCACAGATACGCAGTATTTT
CDR3 protein: CASSVGTSTDTQYF

V gene: TRBV5-1
D gene: TRBD1
J gene: TRBJ1-5
CDR3 DNA: TGCGCCAGCAACAACACGACAGGGGATAGCAATCAGCCCCAGCATTTT
CDR3 protein: CASNNTTGDSNQPQHF

V gene: TRBV27
D gene: NA
J gene: TRBJ1-6
CDR3 DNA: TGTGCCACCACCCAGGGATACCATAATTCACCCCTCCACTTT
CDR3 protein: CATTQGYHNSPLHF

V gene: TRBV19
D gene: NA
J gene: TRBJ2-7
CDR3 DNA: TGTGCCAGTACCCCTACCGGGATTATCTTTGACGAGCAGTACTTC
CDR3 protein: CASTPTGIIFDEQYF

V gene: TRBV11-3
D gene: TRBD2
J gene: TRBJ2-3
CDR3 DNA: TGTGCCAGCAGCCTGAGCGGGGGCCGCACAGATACGCAGTATTTT
CDR3 protein: CASSLSGGRTDTQYF